This T cell receptor (beta chain) was recorded in a study of blood T cells in healthy people across ages (dated by TCRdb to the mid-2010s). Background on the whole study: In model experiments, template switching captured roughly one uniquely barcoded TCR beta cDNA molecule for every two T cells. To track age-related changes in TCR beta repertoire diversity, the study relied on deep sequencing normalized with unique cDNA molecular identifiers. The donors were split into four age groups: young (average about 15 years), middle-aged (39), aged (over 55) and long-lived (roughly 88). To avoid experimental bias, donors of different ages were distributed randomly across sequencing lanes. For two donors (one aged 18 to 30 and one aged 80 or older), the study analyzed two additional independent replicas of 1 million unique cDNA reads from the same blood draw.

Trimming at the junction amounts to 5 bases on V and 6 bases on J, and the germline ends lie 10 bases apart. Its CDR3 holds 13 amino acids, cysteine through phenylalanine. CDR3 DNA is the only sequence kept; it has 39 bases, read in frame from the first base. What the work shows at the level of the full study, not this receptor alone: The CMV infection status of donors was not known, potentially confounding age-related changes in expanded clonotypes. Compared with the aged group, more naive CD4+ T cells, fewer expanded clones and increased TCR diversity were shown by the long-lived group, suggesting age selection. Bulk unsorted PBMC profiling prevented conclusive comparison of naive and antigen-experienced compartments. As age increased, observed TCR beta diversity per million T cells dropped in a roughly linear way, and a significant reduction was already evident by age about 40. The percentage of naive T cells measured by flow cytometry correlated strongly with observed TCR beta diversity. Estimates of total diversity based on one million sequenced T cells were regarded as lower bounds and as underestimates.

The roughly 39 donors, aged about 6 to 95 years, were systemically healthy Caucasian individuals from Russia. Each donor gave 9.5 to 10 milliliters of peripheral blood, drawn into EDTA-treated Vacutainer tubes. Ficoll-Paque density-gradient centrifugation was used to isolate PBMCs, with at least 7 million per sample. Trizol reagent was used to extract total RNA from the PBMCs, yielding at least 6 micrograms per sample. For every donor, flow cytometry on a PBMC aliquot measured the percentage of naive CD45RAhigh/CD27high T cells. Worth noting for this clonotype: Its cognate antigen has yet to be identified. No much larger clone exists at a distance of one base, and base qualities are not known.

Library creation used 5' RACE. Instrument on record: Illumina HiSeq 2500. The second PCR ran for about 6 to 11 cycles and used a J-beta primer mix along with a sample-barcoded 5' primer. Each TCR beta cDNA molecule received a unique molecular identifier from a template-switch 5' adaptor carrying 12 random nucleotides. Each sample yielded at least 2.5 million CDR3-containing paired-end reads. First-strand cDNA was synthesized from all RNA with the Mint cDNA synthesis kit, primed by a TRBC-specific oligonucleotide. All cDNA was treated with uracil-DNA glycosylase and then went through a first 18-cycle PCR with the universal primers M1SS and BC2_uni_R. Per the authors' processing: For normalization, 1 million high-quality reads, each with a distinct molecular identifier, were randomly selected from each sample. Reads with shared molecular identifiers were discarded instead of being binned into consensus sequences. MiTCR, with a Q25 quality threshold and the strictest error-elimination algorithm, was used for CDR3 identification, clonotype clustering and error correction. Lower-bound total TCR beta diversity was estimated with a nonparametric unseen species model using Euler transformation. The public reads were reanalyzed by TCRdb: fastp trimming at Q25, MiXCR alignment, in-frame beta chains only. Every distinct CDR3 protein forms one entry, paired with its most common genes and DNA. TCRdb's processing, not the authors', yielded these V and J calls. This sample comprises some 640,000 distinct CDR3 sequences, 45% to 50% of them detected only once. The ten largest account for roughly a third of the sample.

The TCR sequence derives from a woman aged 60-75 years in good health. The sample consisted of blood. The chain employs TRBV12-3 or TRBV12-4 and TRBJ2-2; the D gene remains uncertain. CDR3 region: CASSVLSAGELFF. The nucleotide sequence is given as TGTGCCAGCAGTGTCTTAAGTGCCGGGGAGCTGTTTTTT.